This T cell receptor (beta chain) emerged from a study of T cells after yellow fever vaccination. Trimming left V 6 bases short and J 4 bases short, with 15 bases between. CDR3 length: 14 residues. CDR1 SGHVS and CDR2 FNYEAQ come from the germline V gene. The sample holds a few counts of this clonotype. Researchers made TCR cDNA using 5'RACE template switching, and this step added a universal primer site and UMIs. Using its own MiXCR run on the 5' RACE reads, TCRdb lists one record per CDR3 protein. The data show about 300,000 distinct CDR3 sequences, 7.5% to 9.5% seen once. The sequence was collected from a man younger than 35 who received the YFV17D yellow fever vaccine. The sequencing used CD4+ T cells sorted from PBMCs, collected 5 days after the yellow fever booster vaccination. This chain uses TRBV7-6 with TRBJ2-5, with TRBD2 as a possible D gene (5 bases). CDR3 nucleotides: TGTGCCAGCAGTATCGGAGGAGTCCCAGAGACCCAGTACTTC. It specifies CASSIGGVPETQYF.